Listed below are T cell receptor beta chains from one sample, sequenced in a study of cytotoxic CD8 clonotypes in ibrutinib-treated CLL. The assay was immunoSEQ multiplex PCR, and TCRdb's table has in-frame clones only and misses some. The sample has fewer than 90,000 clones, roughly 84% seen once. The input for sequencing was PBMCs, taken before ibrutinib treatment. These receptors were collected from a human donor with chronic lymphocytic leukemia. Both conserved end residues are trimmed from each CDR3.

cdr3_length v_call cdr3_aa
12 TRBV28 ASSLGERRTEAF
9 TRBV7-2 ASSLKDTQY
11 TRBV19 ASSEDRGTEAF
11 TRBV7-2 ASSLYRDNEQF
13 TRBV5-1 ASSPRQGLGYEQY
16 TRBV5-1 ASSLAEAGPNHHYGYT
11 TRBV7-9 ASNGQGSEKLF
12 TRBV30 AWKTGGRSETQY
13 TRBV7-6 ASSLETGRGTEAF
9 TRBV2 ASTRNDEQY
12 TRBV2 ASSDVTDFYEQY
12 TRBV7-2 ASSFHGLPYEQY
13 TRBV10-1 ASSDYRPNTGELF
16 TRBV19 ASSIRLAGGPTTGELF
11 TRBV13 ASRRPSADGYT
12 TRBV5-1 ASSLAQGVEKLF
12 TRBV5-5 ASSWTSGSGEQF
14 TRBV6-5 ASSYIPGARDTEAF
10 TRBV4-2 ASSQQGDGYT
11 TRBV29-1 SVEASYSYEQY
11 TRBV19 ASSIGGGHGYT
12 TRBV13 ASSRSGSSGEQY
15 TRBV28 ASSSTRSGRVADTQY
13 TRBV6-5 ASSYGRWRLDEQY
11 TRBV5-1 ASSKGGGYEQY
15 TRBV5-1 ASSLVAMAGGPNEQY
15 TRBV5-8 ASSLGGLAGVWETQY
11 TRBV6-5 ASGRDRGYEQY
11 TRBV27 ASSLSGGNTIY
16 TRBV4-2 ASSQDNSLGGSGNTIY
12 TRBV6-4 ASRKTGGSGELF
16 TRBV15 ATSRVPITGDTTDTQY
8 TRBV27 ATTPPEAF
13 TRBV5-8 ASSQPGQATYEQY
17 TRBV5-1 ASSLAKYADRGHNTEAF
13 TRBV6-6 ASSSRLRSYNEQF